A selection of T cell receptor beta chains follows, all from one sample in a study of blood T cells in healthy people across ages. Each CDR3 protein is one row after TCRdb ran MiXCR on the 5' RACE reads. The table lists about 670,000 distinct CDR3 sequences, 45% to 60% of them singletons, with approximately 13% in the top ten. The specimen sequenced was blood. These receptors originate from a woman aged 80 or older in good health. Both conserved end residues are part of each CDR3. D genes are given only for firm matches. Clone size is not always given. Where it is, it says once, few, many or a class for expanded clones.

- | 12 | TRBJ2-7 | TRBV27 | many | TGTGCCAGCAGCTCCCAGGGGATCGAGCAGTACTTC | CASSSQGIEQYF
TRBD1 | 12 | TRBJ2-7 | TRBV29-1 | many | TGCAGCGTCGAGGACAGGGGCTACGAGCAGTACTTC | CSVEDRGYEQYF
TRBD1 | 15 | TRBJ1-4 | TRBV10-3 | many | TGTGCCATCAGCGACGGGACAGGCGGAAATGAAAAACTGTTTTTT | CAISDGTGGNEKLFF
- | 15 | TRBJ2-1 | TRBV29-1 | once | TGCAGCGTTGAAGACCCAGGAAGGGACCTCAATGAGCAGTTCTTC | CSVEDPGRDLNEQFF
- | 14 | TRBJ2-1 | TRBV18 | - | TGTGCCAGCTCACCAGGGACTCCAGTCTATGAGCAGTTCTTC | CASSPGTPVYEQFF
TRBD2 | 14 | TRBJ2-1 | TRBV29-1 | many | TGCACCGTGAGAGCGGGAGTCCCCTACAATGAGCAGTTCTTC | CTVRAGVPYNEQFF
TRBD1 | 13 | TRBJ1-2 | TRBV15 | - | TGTGCCACCAGCGTCGGACAGGGAGACGGCTACACCTTC | CATSVGQGDGYTF
- | 14 | TRBJ1-6 | TRBV20-1 | many | TGCAGTGCCCCTTGGACAGCTTCTAATTCACCCCTCCACTTT | CSAPWTASNSPLHF
TRBD2 | 16 | TRBJ2-7 | TRBV7-6 | - | TGTGCCAGCAGCCCGCTAGCGGGGGCTATCTCCTACGAGCAGTACTTC | CASSPLAGAISYEQYF
- | 13 | TRBJ2-4 | TRBV2 | - | TGTGCCAGCCGAGGCTCCGACAGAAACATTCAGTACTTC | CASRGSDRNIQYF
- | 13 | TRBJ1-6 | TRBV28 | many | TGTGCCAGCGGGACAATCCCAAATTCACCCCTCCACTTT | CASGTIPNSPLHF
TRBD1 | 12 | TRBJ1-2 | TRBV29-1 | few | TGCAGCGTTGAAAGACAGGGCAGCCTCTACACCTTC | CSVERQGSLYTF
- | 12 | TRBJ2-5 | TRBV2 | - | TGTGCCAGCAGTGGGGGGGGCTCCGAGCAGTACTTT | CASSGGGSEQYF
- | 15 | TRBJ2-3 | TRBV11-2 | - | TGTGCCAGCAGCCAAAGGCCCGGGGAACTAGATACGCAGTATTTT | CASSQRPGELDTQYF
TRBD1 | 16 | TRBJ2-4 | TRBV11-2 | many | TGTGCCAGCAGCCCTATTGGACAGGGGTCCAAAAACATTCAGTACTTC | CASSPIGQGSKNIQYF
TRBD1 | 14 | TRBJ2-7 | TRBV25-1 | - | TGTGCCAGCAGTCAGACGGACAGGGGCCACGAGCAGTACTTC | CASSQTDRGHEQYF
- | 16 | TRBJ2-2 | TRBV9 | - | TGTGCCAGCAGCGTCTCTGGGACAACGAACACCGGGGAGCTGTTTTTT | CASSVSGTTNTGELFF
- | 17 | TRBJ1-2 | TRBV5-1 | - | TGCGCCAGCAGCTTGGGCCTCAGTGGGGTGCAGAACTATGGCTACACCTTC | CASSLGLSGVQNYGYTF
- | 12 | TRBJ2-7 | TRBV2 | - | TGTGCCAGCAGTCCGGAGCTCCCAAGCGTGTACTTC | CASSPELPSVYF
- | 14 | TRBJ1-4 | TRBV20-1 | many | TGCAGTGCTAGCAGGGGAACATGGGGAGAAAAACTGTTTTTT | CSASRGTWGEKLFF
- | 16 | TRBJ1-5 | TRBV9 | few | TGTGCCAGCAGCGTAGACATTAAGGGGAGGGGTCAGCCCCAGCATTTT | CASSVDIKGRGQPQHF
TRBD1 | 16 | TRBJ1-6 | TRBV28 | - | TGTGCCAGCAGTCAGGACAGGACTTCCTATAATTCACCCCTCCACTTT | CASSQDRTSYNSPLHF
TRBD2 | 12 | TRBJ2-1 | TRBV5-1 | few | TGCGCCAGCAGCTTCGGGGGGGAAGAGCAGTTCTTC | CASSFGGEEQFF
TRBD2 | 17 | TRBJ2-1 | TRBV20-1 | few | TGCAGTGCTAGAGAACGCGGGACTAGCGGGGGGGCCCATGGACAGTTCTTC | CSARERGTSGGAHGQFF
- | 12 | TRBJ2-1 | TRBV24-1 | - | TGTGCCACCAGGGGGGGACACAACGAGCAGTTCTTC | CATRGGHNEQFF
- | 16 | TRBJ2-3 | TRBV12-3/TRBV12-4 | many | TGTGCCAGCAGTTCCCCAGGGGGGGGAAGCACAGATACGCAGTATTTT | CASSSPGGGSTDTQYF
- | 14 | TRBJ2-7 | TRBV7-2 | - | TGTGCCAGCAGCTTGGGCGGGGAATTCTACGAGCAGTACTTC | CASSLGGEFYEQYF
- | 12 | TRBJ1-1 | TRBV7-2 | - | TGTGCCAGCAGCTTAATTATCCAGGGAGCTTTCTTT | CASSLIIQGAFF
- | 13 | TRBJ2-1 | TRBV12-3/TRBV12-4 | many | TGTGCCAGCAGTTTGAATCAGGACAATGAGCAGTTCTTC | CASSLNQDNEQFF